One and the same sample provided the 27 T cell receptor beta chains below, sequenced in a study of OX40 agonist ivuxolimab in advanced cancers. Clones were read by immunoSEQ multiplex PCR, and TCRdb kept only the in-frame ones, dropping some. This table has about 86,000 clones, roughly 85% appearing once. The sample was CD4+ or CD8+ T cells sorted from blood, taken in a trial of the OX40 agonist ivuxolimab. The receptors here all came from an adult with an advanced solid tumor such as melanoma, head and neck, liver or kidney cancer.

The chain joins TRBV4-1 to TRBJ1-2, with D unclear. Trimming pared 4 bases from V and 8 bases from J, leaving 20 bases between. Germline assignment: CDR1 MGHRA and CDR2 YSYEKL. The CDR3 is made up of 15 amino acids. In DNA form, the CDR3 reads TGCGCCAGCAGCCTTTCGGGTGAGACGTCGGGCGGCTACACCTTC. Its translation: CASSLSGETSGGYTF.

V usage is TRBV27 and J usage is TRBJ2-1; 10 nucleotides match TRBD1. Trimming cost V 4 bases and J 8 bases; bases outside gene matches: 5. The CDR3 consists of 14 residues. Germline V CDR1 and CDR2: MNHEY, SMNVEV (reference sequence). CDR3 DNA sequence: TGTGCCAGCAGTTCCGGGACAGGGGTACATGAGCAGTTCTTC. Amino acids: CASSSGTGVHEQFF.

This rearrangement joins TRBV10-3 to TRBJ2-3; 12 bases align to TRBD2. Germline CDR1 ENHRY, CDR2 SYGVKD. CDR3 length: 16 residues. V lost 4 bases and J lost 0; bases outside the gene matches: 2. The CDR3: CAISVGTSGSTDTQYF. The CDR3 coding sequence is TGTGCCATCAGTGTCGGGACTAGCGGGAGCACAGATACGCAGTATTTT.

DNA of the CDR3: TGTGCCAGCGTCTTTGGCGCCTCGAACACCGGGGAGCTGTTTTTT. Protein sequence: CASVFGASNTGELFF. The chain carries TRBV7-2 and TRBJ2-2; D gene uncertain. Germline V gene lookup returns CDR1 SGHTA and CDR2 FQGNSA. With 8 bases removed from V and 0 bases from J, the gap between germline ends came to 13 bases. The CDR3 length is 15 residues.

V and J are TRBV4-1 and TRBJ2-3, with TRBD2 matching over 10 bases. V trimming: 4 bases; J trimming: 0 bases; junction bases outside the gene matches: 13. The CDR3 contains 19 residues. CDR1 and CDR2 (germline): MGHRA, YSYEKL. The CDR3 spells CASSRPSGGLAVSTDTQYF. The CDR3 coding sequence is TGCGCCAGCAGCCGACCAAGCGGTGGACTAGCGGTGAGCACAGATACGCAGTATTTT.

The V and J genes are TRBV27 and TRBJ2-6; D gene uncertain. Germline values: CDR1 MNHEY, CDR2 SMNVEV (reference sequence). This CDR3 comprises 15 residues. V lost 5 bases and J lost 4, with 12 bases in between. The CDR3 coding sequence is TGTGCCAGCAGTCCCCAACTGGGGGGGGCCAACGTCCTGACTTTC. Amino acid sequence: CASSPQLGGANVLTF.

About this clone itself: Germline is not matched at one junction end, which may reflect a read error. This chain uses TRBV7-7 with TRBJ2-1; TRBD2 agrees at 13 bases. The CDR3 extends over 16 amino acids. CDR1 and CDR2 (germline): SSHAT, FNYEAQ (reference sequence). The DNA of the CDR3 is TGTGCTAGCAGCCCCCCTACTAGCGGGGGGGCGGATGAGCAGTTCTTC. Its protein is CASSPPTSGGADEQFF.

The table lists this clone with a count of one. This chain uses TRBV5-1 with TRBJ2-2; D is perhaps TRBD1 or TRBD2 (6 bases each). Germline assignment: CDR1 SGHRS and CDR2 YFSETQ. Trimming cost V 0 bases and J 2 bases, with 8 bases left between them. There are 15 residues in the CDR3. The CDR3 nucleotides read TGCGCCAGCAGCTTGGCCGGGGGCAACACCGGGGAGCTGTTTTTT. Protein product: CASSLAGGNTGELFF.

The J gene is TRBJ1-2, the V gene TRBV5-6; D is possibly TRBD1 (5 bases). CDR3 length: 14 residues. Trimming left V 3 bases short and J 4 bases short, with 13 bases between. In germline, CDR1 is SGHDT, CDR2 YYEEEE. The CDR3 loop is CASSSGPTIYGYTF. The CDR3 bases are TGTGCCAGCAGCTCGGGGCCAACTATCTATGGCTACACCTTC.

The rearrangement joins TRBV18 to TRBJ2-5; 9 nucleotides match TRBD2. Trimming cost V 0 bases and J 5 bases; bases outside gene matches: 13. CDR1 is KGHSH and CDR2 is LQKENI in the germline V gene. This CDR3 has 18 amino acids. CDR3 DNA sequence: TGTGCCAGCTCACCACCGGGCGTAGCGGGAGCGAAAGGGGAGACCCAGTACTTC. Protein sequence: CASSPPGVAGAKGETQYF. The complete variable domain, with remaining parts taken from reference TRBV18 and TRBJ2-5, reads NAGVMQNPRHLVRRRGQEARLRCSPMKGHSHVYWYRQLPEEGLKFMVYLQKENIIDESGMPKERFSAEFPKEGPSILRIQQVVRGDSAAYFCASSPPGVAGAKGETQYFGPGTRLLVL.

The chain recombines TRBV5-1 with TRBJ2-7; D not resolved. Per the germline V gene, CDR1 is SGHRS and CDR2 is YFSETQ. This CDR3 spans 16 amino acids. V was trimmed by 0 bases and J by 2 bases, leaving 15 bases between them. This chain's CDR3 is CASSLGVRGPTYEQYF. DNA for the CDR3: TGCGCCAGCAGCTTGGGTGTCCGAGGCCCTACCTACGAGCAGTACTTC.

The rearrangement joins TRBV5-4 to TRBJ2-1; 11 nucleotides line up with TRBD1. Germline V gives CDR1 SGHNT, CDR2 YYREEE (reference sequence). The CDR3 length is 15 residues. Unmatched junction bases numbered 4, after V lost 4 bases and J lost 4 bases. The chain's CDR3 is CASSDGTGGYNEQFF. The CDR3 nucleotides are TGTGCCAGCAGCGACGGGACAGGGGGATACAATGAGCAGTTCTTC. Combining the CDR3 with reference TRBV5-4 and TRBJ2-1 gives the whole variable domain ETGVTQSPTHLIKTRGQQVTLRCSSQSGHNTVSWYQQALGQGPQFIFQYYREEENGRGNFPPRFSGLQFPNYSSELNVNALELDDSALYLCASSDGTGGYNEQFFGPGTRLTVL.

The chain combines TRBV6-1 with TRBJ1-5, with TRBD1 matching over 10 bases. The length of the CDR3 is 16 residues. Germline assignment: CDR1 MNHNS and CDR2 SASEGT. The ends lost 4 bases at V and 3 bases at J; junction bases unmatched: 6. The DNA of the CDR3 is TGTGCCAGCAGTGGAGGACAGGGGGGATACAATCAGCCCCAGCATTTT. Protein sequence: CASSGGQGGYNQPQHF.

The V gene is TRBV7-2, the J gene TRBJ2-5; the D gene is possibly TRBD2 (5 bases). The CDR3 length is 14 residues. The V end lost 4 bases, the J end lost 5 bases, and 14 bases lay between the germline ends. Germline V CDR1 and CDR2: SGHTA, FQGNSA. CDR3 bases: TGTGCCAGCAGCTCCATGAGAGGGTCGGAGACCCAGTACTTC. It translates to CASSSMRGSETQYF.

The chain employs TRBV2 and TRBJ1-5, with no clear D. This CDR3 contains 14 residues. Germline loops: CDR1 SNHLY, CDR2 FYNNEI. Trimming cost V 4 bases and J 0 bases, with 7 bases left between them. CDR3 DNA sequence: TGTGCCAGCAGTGTTGGTAATAGCAATCAGCCCCAGCATTTT. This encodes CASSVGNSNQPQHF. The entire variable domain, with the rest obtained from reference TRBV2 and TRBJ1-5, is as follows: EPEVTQTPSHQVTQMGQEVILRCVPISNHLYFYWYRQILGQKVEFLVSFYNNEISEKSEIFDDQFSVERPDGSNFTLKIRSTKLEDSAMYFCASSVGNSNQPQHFGDGTRLSIL.

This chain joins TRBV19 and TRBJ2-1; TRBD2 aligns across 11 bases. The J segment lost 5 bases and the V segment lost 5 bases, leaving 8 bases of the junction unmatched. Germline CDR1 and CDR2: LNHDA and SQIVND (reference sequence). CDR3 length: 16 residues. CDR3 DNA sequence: TGTGCCAGTAGTCCATTAGCGGGGGGGCGGCACAATGAGCAGTTCTTC. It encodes CASSPLAGGRHNEQFF.

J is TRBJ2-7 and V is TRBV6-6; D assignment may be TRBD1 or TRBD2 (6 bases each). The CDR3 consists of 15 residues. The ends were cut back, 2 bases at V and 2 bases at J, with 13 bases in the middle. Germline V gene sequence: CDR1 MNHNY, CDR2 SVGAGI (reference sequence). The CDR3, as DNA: TGTGCCAGCAGTTACCGGGGGCCTTCAACCTACGAGCAGTACTTC. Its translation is CASSYRGPSTYEQYF.

The CDR3 DNA reads TGTGCCAGCAGCGTAGGGCTGGGGGGAGAGACCCAGTACTTC. Translation gives CASSVGLGGETQYF. V gene TRBV9 combines with J gene TRBJ2-5, with a weak D call TRBD2 (6 bases). The CDR3 length is 14 residues. Deletions cut 0 bases from V and 4 bases from J, with 10 bases between. Germline CDR1 SGDLS, CDR2 YYNGEE.

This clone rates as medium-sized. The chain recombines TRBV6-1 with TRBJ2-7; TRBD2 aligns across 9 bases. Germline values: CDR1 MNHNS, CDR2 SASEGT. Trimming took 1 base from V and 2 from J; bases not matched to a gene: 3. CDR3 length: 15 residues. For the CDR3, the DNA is TGTGCCAGCAGTGAAGGGAGCGGGGGGCCCTACGAGCAGTACTTC. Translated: CASSEGSGGPYEQYF.

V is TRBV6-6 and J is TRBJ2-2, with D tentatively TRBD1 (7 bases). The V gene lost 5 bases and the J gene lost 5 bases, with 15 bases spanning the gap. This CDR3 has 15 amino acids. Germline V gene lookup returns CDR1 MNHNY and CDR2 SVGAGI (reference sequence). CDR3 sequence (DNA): TGTGCCAGCAGTGGCAGCAGGGGGAGGACCGGGGAGCTGTTTTTT. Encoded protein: CASSGSRGRTGELFF.

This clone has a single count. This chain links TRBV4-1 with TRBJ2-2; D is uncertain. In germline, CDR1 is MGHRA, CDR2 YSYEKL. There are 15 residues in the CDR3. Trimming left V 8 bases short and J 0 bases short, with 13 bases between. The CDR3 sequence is CASGLGRANTGELFF. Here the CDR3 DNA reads TGCGCCAGCGGTCTGGGAAGGGCGAACACCGGGGAGCTGTTTTTT.

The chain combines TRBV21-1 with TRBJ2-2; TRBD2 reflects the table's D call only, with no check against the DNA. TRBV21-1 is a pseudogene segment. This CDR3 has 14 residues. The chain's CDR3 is CATDLKPRSGELFF. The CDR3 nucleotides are TGTGCCACCGACCTAAAACCTAGGAGCGGGGAGCTGTTTTTT.

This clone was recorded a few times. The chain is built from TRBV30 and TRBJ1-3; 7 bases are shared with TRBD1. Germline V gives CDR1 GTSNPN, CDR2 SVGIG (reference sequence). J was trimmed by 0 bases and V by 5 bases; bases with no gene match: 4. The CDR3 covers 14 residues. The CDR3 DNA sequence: TGTGCCTGGTTCCAGGGGGTCTCTGGAAACACCATATATTTT. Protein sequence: CAWFQGVSGNTIYF.

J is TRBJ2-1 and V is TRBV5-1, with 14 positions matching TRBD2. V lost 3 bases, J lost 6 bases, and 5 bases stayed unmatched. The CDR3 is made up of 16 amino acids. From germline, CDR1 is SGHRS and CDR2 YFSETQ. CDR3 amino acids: CASSSGGLAGANEQFF. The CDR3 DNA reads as TGCGCCAGCAGCTCTGGGGGACTAGCGGGGGCCAATGAGCAGTTCTTC.

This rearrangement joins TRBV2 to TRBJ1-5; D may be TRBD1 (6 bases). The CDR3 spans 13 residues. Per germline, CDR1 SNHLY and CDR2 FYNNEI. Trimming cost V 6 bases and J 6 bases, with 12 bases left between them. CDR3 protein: CASRQGYSQPQHF. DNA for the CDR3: TGTGCCAGCAGGCAGGGGTATAGTCAGCCCCAGCATTTT.

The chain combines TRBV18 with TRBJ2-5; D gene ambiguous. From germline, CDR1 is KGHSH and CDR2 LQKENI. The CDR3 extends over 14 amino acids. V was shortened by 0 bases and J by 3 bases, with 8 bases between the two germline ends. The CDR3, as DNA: TGTGCCAGCTCACCACCGGCGACCGAAGAGACCCAGTACTTC. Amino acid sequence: CASSPPATEETQYF.

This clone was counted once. CDR3 residues: CASSVEAGELFF. CDR3 coding DNA: TGTGCCAGCAGCGTAGAAGCCGGGGAGCTGTTTTTT. The V and J genes are TRBV9 and TRBJ2-2; D gene unclear. The CDR3 contains 12 residues. The ends were cut back, 0 bases at V and 6 bases at J, with 3 bases in the middle. The V gene's germline CDR1 is SGDLS and CDR2 YYNGEE.